This TCR beta chain originates from a study of T cells in Graves' hyperthyroidism and ophthalmopathy. This clonotype was detected only a few times. Template material for amplifying TCR beta CDR3 regions consisted of RNA transcripts. HTBI primers were the set used in a first-round RT-PCR of the TCR CDR3. TCRdb re-derived calls from the multiplex PCR reads in MiXCR, one entry per CDR3 protein. The sample records about 420,000 distinct CDR3 sequences, about 15% being singletons. The trim removed 8 bases at V and 4 bases at J, leaving 13 bases unmatched. This CDR3 comprises 15 residues. CDR1 and CDR2 (germline): MNHNS, SASEGT.

The clonotype was recovered from a woman between 18 and 29 years old with Graves' hyperthyroidism. The sequenced sample consisted of blood. The rearrangement links TRBV6-1 to TRBJ1-1; TRBD1 matches 7 bases. The CDR3 DNA reads TGTGCCAGCGGTTCACCTTACAGGGGAAGCACTGAAGCTTTCTTT. Its translation is CASGSPYRGSTEAFF.